This T cell receptor (beta chain) was identified in a study of blood T cell repertoires in COVID-19. Study overall: Specimens from acute and convalescent COVID-19 originated in the United States, Italy and Spain. In each case, the material was cDNA or gDNA derived from T cells, B-cell-depleted T cells, or PBMCs.

CDR1 is LGHDT, CDR2 YNNKEL, per germline (reference sequence). The CDR3 is 16 residues long. Trimming shortened V by 1 base and J by 10 bases, and 17 bases separated the two germline ends. Study processing details: Reference gene primer amplification yielded estimated nucleated cell counts. The table came from immunoSEQ multiplex PCR; TCRdb's copy has only in-frame clones and leaves some out. V, J and clone size are taken as reported in that table, and D and trimming were inferred from the DNA itself. The table records about 220,000 clones, roughly four fifths of them present only once. A Seattle source enrolled patients during active infection and followed them longitudinally.

The V and J genes are TRBV3-1 (or the pseudogene TRBV3-2) and TRBJ1-6, with D hard to call. Sequencing was performed on peripheral blood. The TCR was taken from a woman aged 70-85 years with COVID-19, enrolled during active disease. The CDR3 DNA reads as TGTGCCAGCAGCCAAGCTGGGCACCAAGAGAACTCACCCCTCCACTTT. Protein: CASSQAGHQENSPLHF.